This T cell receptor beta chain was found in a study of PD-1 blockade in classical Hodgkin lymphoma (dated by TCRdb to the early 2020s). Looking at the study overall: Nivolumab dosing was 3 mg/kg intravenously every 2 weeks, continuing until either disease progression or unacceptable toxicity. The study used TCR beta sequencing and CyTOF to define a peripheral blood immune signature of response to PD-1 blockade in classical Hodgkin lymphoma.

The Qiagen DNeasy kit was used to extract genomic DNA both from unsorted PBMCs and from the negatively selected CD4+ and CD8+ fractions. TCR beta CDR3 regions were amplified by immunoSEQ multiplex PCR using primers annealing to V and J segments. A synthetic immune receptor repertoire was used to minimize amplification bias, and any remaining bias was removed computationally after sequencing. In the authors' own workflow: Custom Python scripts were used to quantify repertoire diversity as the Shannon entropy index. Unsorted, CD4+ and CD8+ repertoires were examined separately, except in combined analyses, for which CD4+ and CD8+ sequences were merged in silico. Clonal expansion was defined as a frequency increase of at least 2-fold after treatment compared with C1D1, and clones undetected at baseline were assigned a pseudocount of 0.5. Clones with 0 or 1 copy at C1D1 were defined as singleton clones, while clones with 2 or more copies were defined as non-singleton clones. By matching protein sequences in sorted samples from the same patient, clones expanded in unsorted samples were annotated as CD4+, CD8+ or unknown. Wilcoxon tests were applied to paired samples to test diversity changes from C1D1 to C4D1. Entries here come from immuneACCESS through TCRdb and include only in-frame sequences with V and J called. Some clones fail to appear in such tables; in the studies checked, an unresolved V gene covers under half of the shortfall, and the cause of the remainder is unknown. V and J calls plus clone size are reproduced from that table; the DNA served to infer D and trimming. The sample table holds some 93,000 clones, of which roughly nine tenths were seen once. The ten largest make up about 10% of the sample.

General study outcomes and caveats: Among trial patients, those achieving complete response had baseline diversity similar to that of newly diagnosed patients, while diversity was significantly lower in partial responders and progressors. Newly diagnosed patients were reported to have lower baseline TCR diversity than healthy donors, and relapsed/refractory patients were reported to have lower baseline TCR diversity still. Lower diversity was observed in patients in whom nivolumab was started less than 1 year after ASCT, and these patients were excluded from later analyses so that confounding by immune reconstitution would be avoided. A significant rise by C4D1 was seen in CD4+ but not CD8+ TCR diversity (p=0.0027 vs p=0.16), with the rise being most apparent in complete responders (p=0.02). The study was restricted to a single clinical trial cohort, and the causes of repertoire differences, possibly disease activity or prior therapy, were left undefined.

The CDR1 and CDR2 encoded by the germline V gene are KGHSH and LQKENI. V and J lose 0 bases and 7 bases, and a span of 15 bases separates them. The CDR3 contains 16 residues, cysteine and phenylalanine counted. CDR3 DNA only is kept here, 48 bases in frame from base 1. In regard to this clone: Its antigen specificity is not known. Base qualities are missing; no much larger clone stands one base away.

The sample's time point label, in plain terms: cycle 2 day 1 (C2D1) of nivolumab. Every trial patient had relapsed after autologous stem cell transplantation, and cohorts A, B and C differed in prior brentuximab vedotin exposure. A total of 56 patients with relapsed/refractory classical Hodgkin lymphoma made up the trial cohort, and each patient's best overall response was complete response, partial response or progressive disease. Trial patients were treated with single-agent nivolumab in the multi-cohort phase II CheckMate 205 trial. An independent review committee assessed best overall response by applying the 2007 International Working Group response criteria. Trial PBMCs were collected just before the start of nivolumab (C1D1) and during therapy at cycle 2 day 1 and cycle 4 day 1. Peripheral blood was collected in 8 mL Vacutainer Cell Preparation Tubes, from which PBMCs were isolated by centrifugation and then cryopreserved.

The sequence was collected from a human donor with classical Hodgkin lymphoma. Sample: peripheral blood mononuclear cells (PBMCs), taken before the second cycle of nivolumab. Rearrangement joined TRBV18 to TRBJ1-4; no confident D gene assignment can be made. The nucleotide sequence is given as TGTGCCAGCTCACCACCGAGGGAGAGGTATGGTGAAAAACTGTTTTTT. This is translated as CASSPPRERYGEKLFF.